The T cell receptor (beta chain) described here comes from a study of PD-1 blockade in classical Hodgkin lymphoma (dated by TCRdb to the early 2020s). With respect to the entire study: Nivolumab dosing was 3 mg/kg intravenously every 2 weeks, continuing until either disease progression or unacceptable toxicity. The study used TCR beta sequencing and CyTOF to define a peripheral blood immune signature of response to PD-1 blockade in classical Hodgkin lymphoma. What the authors observed across the whole study: Diversity was lower in patients who began nivolumab less than 1 year after ASCT, so these patients were left out of later analyses to avoid confounding by immune reconstitution. Baseline TCR diversity was reported to be lower in newly diagnosed patients than in healthy donors, and even lower in relapsed/refractory patients. The study covered only a single clinical trial cohort, and the causes of the repertoire differences, possibly disease activity or prior therapy, were still not defined. Among trial patients, those achieving complete response had baseline diversity similar to that of newly diagnosed patients, while diversity was significantly lower in partial responders and progressors. A significant rise by C4D1 was seen in CD4+ but not CD8+ TCR diversity (p=0.0027 vs p=0.16), with the rise being most apparent in complete responders (p=0.02).

Concerning this clone itself: No cognate antigen has been identified for it. Base qualities are missing; no much larger clone stands one base away.

V lost 2 bases and J lost 2 bases; the stretch between them is 11 bases long. From a lookup of the germline V gene, CDR1 and CDR2 are SGHRS and YFSETQ. Spanning cysteine to phenylalanine, the CDR3 consists of 14 amino acids. The only DNA kept is the CDR3, 42 bases in frame from the first base. The Qiagen DNeasy kit was used to extract genomic DNA from unsorted PBMCs and from the negatively selected CD4+ and CD8+ fractions. Using primers that anneal to V and J segments, immunoSEQ multiplex PCR amplified the TCR beta CDR3 regions. A synthetic immune receptor repertoire was used to minimize amplification bias, and any residual bias was removed computationally once sequencing was done. In the source study's methods: Custom Python scripts were used to quantify repertoire diversity as the Shannon entropy index. Unsorted, CD4+ and CD8+ repertoires were analyzed separately, except in combined analyses where CD4+ and CD8+ sequences were merged in silico. A clone counted as expanded when the clone's frequency after treatment rose at least 2-fold relative to C1D1, and clones undetected at baseline were given a pseudocount of 0.5. Singleton clones were defined as clones with 0 or 1 copy at C1D1, and non-singleton clones were defined as clones with 2 or more copies. Clones expanded in unsorted samples were assigned a CD4+, CD8+ or unknown annotation through matching of protein sequences in sorted samples from the same patient. Wilcoxon tests on paired samples were used to test changes in diversity from C1D1 to C4D1. TCRdb took this table from immuneACCESS and kept in-frame rearrangements with V and J called. Such tables lack part of the clones; where checked against another copy, unresolved V genes explain under half of the gap, and the rest is unexplained. The V and J calls and clone size come from that table; D and trimming were worked out from the DNA. This sample has 55,000 to 80,000 clones in its table, and 93% of those were observed once. Approximately 8.1% of the sample lies in the top ten.

The time point label on this specimen signifies: cycle 1 day 1 (C1D1), immediately before nivolumab initiation. Every trial patient had relapsed following autologous stem cell transplantation, and prior brentuximab vedotin exposure was what differed among cohorts A, B and C. The trial cohort was composed of some 57 patients with relapsed/refractory classical Hodgkin lymphoma, for whom complete response, partial response or progressive disease was recorded as best overall response. In the multi-cohort phase II CheckMate 205 trial, trial patients received single-agent nivolumab. Best overall response was determined by an independent review committee according to the 2007 International Working Group response criteria. Trial PBMCs were collected just before the start of nivolumab (C1D1) and during therapy at cycle 2 day 1 and cycle 4 day 1. Peripheral blood was collected in 8 mL Vacutainer Cell Preparation Tubes, from which PBMCs were isolated by centrifugation and then cryopreserved.

The V and J genes are TRBV5-1 and TRBJ2-7; a weak D assignment points to TRBD2 (6 bases agree). The sequence was collected from a human donor with classical Hodgkin lymphoma. The specimen was peripheral blood mononuclear cells (PBMCs), collected at baseline. The CDR3 here reads CASSFWTGAYEQYF. The DNA sequence is given as TGCGCCAGCAGCTTCTGGACGGGGGCCTACGAGCAGTACTTC.